The 12 T cell receptor beta chains below were found in one sample sequenced in a study of identical twins. TCRdb reprocessed the 5' RACE reads via MiXCR and lists one record per CDR3 protein. The repertoire holds under 250,000 distinct CDR3 sequences, with 6% to 8.5% as singletons. The sample was also linked to a second study, of yellow fever vaccine responses in identical twins.

The sequencing sample was made of CD8+ T cells sorted from blood. Receptors were obtained from a woman under 30 in good health.

V gene TRBV12-3 or TRBV12-4 combines with J gene TRBJ1-2; 7 bases are a match to TRBD1. Trimming at V came to 5 bases and at J to 4 bases, leaving 4 bases not matched to a gene. The length of the CDR3 is 13 residues. CDR3 amino acids: CASSPTGVYGYTF. CDR3 sequence (DNA): TGTGCCAGCAGTCCTACAGGGGTCTATGGCTACACCTTC.

In its sample, this clonotype was seen many times. This chain joins TRBV5-1 and TRBJ2-3; possible D gene TRBD2, 6 bases. V dropped 0 bases and J dropped 4 bases, with 9 bases sitting between them. This CDR3 region has 14 residues. Germline assignment: CDR1 SGHRS and CDR2 YFSETQ. CDR3 sequence: CASSLDGGADTQYF. CDR3 bases: TGCGCCAGCAGCTTGGATGGCGGGGCAGATACGCAGTATTTT. The variable domain in full, completed from reference TRBV5-1 and TRBJ2-3, reads KAGVTQTPRYLIKTRGQQVTLSCSPISGHRSVSWYQQTPGQGLQFLFEYFSETQRNKGNFPGRFSGRQFSNSRSEMNVSTLELGDSALYLCASSLDGGADTQYFGPGTRLTVL.

The chain links TRBV10-3 to TRBJ2-7; TRBD1 is a possible D gene (6 bases). CDR1 and CDR2 (germline): ENHRY, SYGVKD. The CDR3 contains 12 residues. V was shortened by 2 bases and J by 6 bases, with 8 bases between the two germline ends. The CDR3 nucleotides read TGTGCCATCAGTGAGGGGGGCGGCGAGCAGTACTTC. It translates to CAISEGGGEQYF.

This rearrangement joins TRBV2 to TRBJ2-1; 8 nucleotides match TRBD1. Per germline, CDR1 SNHLY and CDR2 FYNNEI. The CDR3 loop spans 10 amino acids. Trimming took 9 bases from V and 15 from J; bases not matched to a gene: 7. The CDR3 bases are TGTGCCAGTCACACCGGGACAGGGTTCTTC. Translating gives CASHTGTGFF. Variable domain in full (rest from reference TRBV2 and TRBJ2-1): EPEVTQTPSHQVTQMGQEVILRCVPISNHLYFYWYRQILGQKVEFLVSFYNNEISEKSEIFDDQFSVERPDGSNFTLKIRSTKLEDSAMYFCASHTGTGFFGPGTRLTVL.

The chain recombines TRBV28 with TRBJ2-6, with D perhaps TRBD2 (7 bases). Trimming took off 4 bases at V and 0 bases at J, with 25 bases between the two ends. The germline V gene has CDR1 MDHEN and CDR2 SYDVKM. This CDR3 comprises 21 residues. CDR3 residues: CASSSLFPPRGASSGANVLTF. DNA for the CDR3: TGTGCCAGCAGTTCACTCTTCCCCCCACGGGGGGCAAGCTCTGGGGCCAACGTCCTGACTTTC.

The chain links TRBV11-2 to TRBJ2-5; D is ambiguous. In germline, CDR1 is SGHAT, CDR2 FQNNGV. V lost 5 bases, J lost 5 bases, and 15 bases lay in between. CDR3 length equals 14 residues. CDR3 DNA: TGTGCCAGCAGCAATGTCGGGCGGTGGGAGACCCAGTACTTC. The encoded protein is CASSNVGRWETQYF.

This clonotype was observed a few times. The rearrangement links TRBV5-1 to TRBJ2-7, with 10 bases identical to TRBD1. The CDR3 sequence is 15 residues long. CDR1 is SGHRS, CDR2 YFSETQ, per germline. V lost 4 bases, J lost 1 base, and 5 bases stayed unmatched. The CDR3 loop reads CASSPGQGLSYEQYF. DNA for the CDR3: TGCGCCAGCAGCCCGGGACAGGGGTTATCCTACGAGCAGTACTTC.

This chain uses TRBV20-1 with TRBJ2-7; 15 bases map to TRBD2. The CDR3 spans 15 residues. The junction had 5 bases not matched to a gene; V was cut back by 4 bases and J by 4 bases. Germline V gives CDR1 DFQATT, CDR2 SNEGSKA (reference sequence). CDR3 DNA sequence: TGCAGTGCTACCGGGACTAGCGGGAGGACGTACGAGCAGTACTTC. Encoded protein: CSATGTSGRTYEQYF.

This chain connects TRBV24-1 to TRBJ2-1; 9 nucleotides align to TRBD2. CDR3 length: 14 amino acids. Trimming cost V 5 bases and J 8 bases; bases outside gene matches: 6. Germline V lookup: CDR1 KGHDR, CDR2 SFDVKD. CDR3 sequence reads: CATSAGTSKDEQFF. Written as DNA, the CDR3 is TGTGCCACCAGTGCCGGGACTAGCAAGGATGAGCAGTTCTTC.

This clonotype was counted at least ten times. DNA for the CDR3: TGTGCCAGCAGTTACTCGGAGCAGCGGTCCTACAATGAGCAGTTCTTC. Its protein is CASSYSEQRSYNEQFF. V gene TRBV6-5 combines with J gene TRBJ2-1, with a weak D call TRBD2 (5 bases). This CDR3 comprises 16 residues. CDR1 MNHEY and CDR2 SVGAGI come from the germline V gene. V gave up 0 bases and J gave up 1 base, with 10 bases separating them.

This clonotype was seen a handful of times. The chain joins TRBV7-9 to TRBJ2-3; D not certain. This CDR3 has 16 residues. Germline V lookup: CDR1 SEHNR, CDR2 FQNEAQ (reference sequence). V was cut by 5 bases and J by 0 bases, with 15 bases left in between. CDR3 sequence reads: CASSPDVSQSTDTQYF. CDR3 coding DNA: TGTGCCAGCAGCCCTGACGTCTCCCAGAGCACAGATACGCAGTATTTT.

The chain links TRBV9 to TRBJ1-3; D is ambiguous. Trimming removed 3 bases from V and 0 bases from J, with 10 bases in between. The CDR3 length is 15 residues. CDR1 is SGDLS and CDR2 is YYNGEE in the germline V gene. CDR3 in DNA: TGTGCCAGCAGCGCGACGGGAACCTCTGGAAACACCATATATTTT. This translates into CASSATGTSGNTIYF.